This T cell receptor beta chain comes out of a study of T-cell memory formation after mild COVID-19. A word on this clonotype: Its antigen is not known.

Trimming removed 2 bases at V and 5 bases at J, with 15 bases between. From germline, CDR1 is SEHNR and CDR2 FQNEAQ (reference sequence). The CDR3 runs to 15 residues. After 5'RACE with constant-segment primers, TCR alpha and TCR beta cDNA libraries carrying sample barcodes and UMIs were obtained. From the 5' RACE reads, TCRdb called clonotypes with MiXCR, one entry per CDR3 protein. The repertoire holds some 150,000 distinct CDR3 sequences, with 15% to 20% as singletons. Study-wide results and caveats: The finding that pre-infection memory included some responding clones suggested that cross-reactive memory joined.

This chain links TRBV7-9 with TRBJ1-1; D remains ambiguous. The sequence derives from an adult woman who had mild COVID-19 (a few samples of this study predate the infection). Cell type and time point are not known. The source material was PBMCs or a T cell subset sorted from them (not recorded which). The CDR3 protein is CASSLPIGRNTEAFF. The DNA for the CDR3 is TGTGCCAGCAGCTTACCCATTGGTCGGAATACTGAAGCTTTCTTT.